The source of this TCR beta chain is a study of T cell responses to AZD1222 COVID-19 vaccine. The wider study: Recipients boosted at about 4 weeks or about 12 weeks are pooled.

Generated by immunoSEQ multiplex PCR, the TCRdb table keeps only in-frame clones and is missing some. The data hold some 89,000 clones, with roughly 90% observed a single time. Comment on this clone: The antigen is undetermined.

Broader study findings: Spike-specific TCR breadth and depth rose after two AZD1222 doses. There were mostly white British donors and more females than males, and clonal diversity was possibly underestimated. Repertoire sampling occurred only after the peak T cell response.

Trimming shortened V by 1 base and J by 0 bases, and 5 bases separated the two germline ends. This CDR3 has 14 residues. Per the germline V gene, CDR1 is LGHDT and CDR2 is YNNKEL (reference sequence). Sequencing was performed on peripheral blood, taken on day 0 of AZD1222 vaccination. This TCR came from an adult in good health. This chain connects TRBV3-1 (or the pseudogene TRBV3-2) to TRBJ2-3; D might be TRBD2 (5 bases). The CDR3 loop is CASSQAGSTDTQYF. CDR3 coding DNA: TGTGCCAGCAGCCAAGCGGGGAGCACAGATACGCAGTATTTT.